The clone carrying this TCR beta chain appeared a single time. Its antigen is currently unknown. The CDR3 consists of 11 residues. Per the germline V gene, CDR1 is MNHEY and CDR2 is SMNVEV (reference sequence). Trimming cost V 10 bases and J 6 bases, with 9 bases left between them. This sample stems from a study of regulatory dendritic cells for organ transplantation. Assay: immunoSEQ multiplex PCR; the TCRdb copy retains only in-frame clones and omits some. This table has about 38,000 clones, 85% to 95% appearing once. Study-wide points: Mature dendritic cells appeared to drive more memory CD8+ clonal expansion than regulatory ones.

The rearrangement links TRBV27 to TRBJ2-2; possible D gene TRBD1, 6 bases. This TCR came from a human donor in good health. The source material was naive CD8+ T cells from blood. Regarding subset: CD45RA+ naive T cells. This chain's CDR3 is CATGVAGELFF. The CDR3 DNA is TGTGCCACAGGGGTGGCCGGGGAGCTGTTTTTT.